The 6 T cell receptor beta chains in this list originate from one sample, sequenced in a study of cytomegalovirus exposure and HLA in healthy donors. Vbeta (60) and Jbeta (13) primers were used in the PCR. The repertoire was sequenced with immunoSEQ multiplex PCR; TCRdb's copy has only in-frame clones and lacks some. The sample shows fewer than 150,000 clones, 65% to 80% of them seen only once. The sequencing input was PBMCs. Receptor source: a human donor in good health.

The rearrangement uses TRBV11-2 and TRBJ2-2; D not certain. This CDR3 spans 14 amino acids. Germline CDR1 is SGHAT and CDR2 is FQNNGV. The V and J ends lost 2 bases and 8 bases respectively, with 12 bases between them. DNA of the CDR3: TGTGCCAGCAGCTTAAATGCGCTCACGGGGGAGCTGTTTTTT. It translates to CASSLNALTGELFF.

The CDR3 region is CASSLNLGQGYQPQHF. The CDR3 DNA reads as TGTGCCAGCAGCCTCAACCTGGGACAGGGATATCAGCCCCAGCATTTT. V gene TRBV7-9 combines with J gene TRBJ1-5, with 9 bases lining up with TRBD1. The CDR3 is 16 residues long. V dropped 5 bases and J dropped 5; count of bases not matched to a gene: 10. The germline V gene has CDR1 SEHNR and CDR2 FQNEAQ (reference sequence).

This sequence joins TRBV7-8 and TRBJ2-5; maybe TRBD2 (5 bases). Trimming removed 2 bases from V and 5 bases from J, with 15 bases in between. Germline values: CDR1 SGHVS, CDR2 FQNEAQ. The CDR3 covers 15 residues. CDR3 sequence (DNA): TGTGCCAGCAGCTTACGCCCAGAGGGCCGGGAGACCCAGTACTTC. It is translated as CASSLRPEGRETQYF.

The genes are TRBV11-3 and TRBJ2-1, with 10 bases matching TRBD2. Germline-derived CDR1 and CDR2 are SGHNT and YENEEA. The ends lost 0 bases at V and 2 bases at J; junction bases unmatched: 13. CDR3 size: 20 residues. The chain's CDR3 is CASSLDISLAGAATYNEQFF. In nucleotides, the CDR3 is TGTGCCAGCAGCTTAGATATATCGCTAGCGGGGGCTGCTACCTACAATGAGCAGTTCTTC.

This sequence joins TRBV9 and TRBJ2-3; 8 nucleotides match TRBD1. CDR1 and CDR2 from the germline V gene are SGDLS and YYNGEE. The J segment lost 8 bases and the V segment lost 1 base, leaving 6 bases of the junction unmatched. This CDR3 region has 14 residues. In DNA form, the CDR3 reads TGTGCCAGCAGCGTAACCGGACAGGGAACTACGCAGTATTTT. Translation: CASSVTGQGTTQYF.

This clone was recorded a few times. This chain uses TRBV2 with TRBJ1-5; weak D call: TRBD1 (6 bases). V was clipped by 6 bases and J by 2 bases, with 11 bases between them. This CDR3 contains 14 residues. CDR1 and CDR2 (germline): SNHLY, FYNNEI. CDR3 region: CASRQGVGNQPQHF. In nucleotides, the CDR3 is TGTGCCAGCAGACAGGGAGTAGGCAATCAGCCCCAGCATTTT.